The subject of this entry is one TCR beta chain. Participants came from roughly 23 US areas, aged roughly 18 to 95 years. Cohort allocation depended upon clinical history that participants reported. No more than 2 weeks before study entry, exposed participants had met a case of COVID-19. The data were obtained in a study of blood T cell repertoires in COVID-19. Sequencing used immunoSEQ multiplex PCR; TCRdb keeps in-frame clones, though not all of them. Of roughly 240,000 clones in the sample, approximately 90% were seen once. Per the germline V gene, CDR1 is LNHDA and CDR2 is SQIVND (reference sequence). V lost 7 bases, J lost 1 base, and 13 bases lay in between. The CDR3 is 15 amino acids.

This sequence originates from a man in his forties or fifties who had been exposed to COVID-19. V and J are TRBV19 and TRBJ2-2; D is uncertain. Sequenced input: PBMCs or T cells enriched from blood (not recorded which). This chain's CDR3 is CASNPAYKNTGELFF. DNA of the CDR3: TGTGCCAGTAATCCAGCGTACAAGAACACCGGGGAGCTGTTTTTT.